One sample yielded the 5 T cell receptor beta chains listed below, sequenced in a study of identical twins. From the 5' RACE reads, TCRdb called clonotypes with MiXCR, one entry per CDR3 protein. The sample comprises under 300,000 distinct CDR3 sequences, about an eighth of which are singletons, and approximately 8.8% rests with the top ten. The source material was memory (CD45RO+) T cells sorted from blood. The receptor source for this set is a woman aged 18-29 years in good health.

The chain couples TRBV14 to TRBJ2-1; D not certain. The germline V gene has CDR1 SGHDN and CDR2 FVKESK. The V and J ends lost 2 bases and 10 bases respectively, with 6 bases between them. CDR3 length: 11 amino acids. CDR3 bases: TGTGCCAGCAGCCAATCTACAGAGCAGTTCTTC. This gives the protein CASSQSTEQFF.

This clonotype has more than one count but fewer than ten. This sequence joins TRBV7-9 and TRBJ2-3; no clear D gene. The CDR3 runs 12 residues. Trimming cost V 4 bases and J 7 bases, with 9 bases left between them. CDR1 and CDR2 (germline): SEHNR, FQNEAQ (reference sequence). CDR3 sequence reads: CASSSYTNTQYF. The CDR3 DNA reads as TGTGCCAGCAGCTCATACACTAATACGCAGTATTTT.

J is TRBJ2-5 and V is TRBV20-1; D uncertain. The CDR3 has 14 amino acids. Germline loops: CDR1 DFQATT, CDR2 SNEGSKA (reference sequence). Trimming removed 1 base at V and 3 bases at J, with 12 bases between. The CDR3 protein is CSARVSPSKETQYF. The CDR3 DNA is TGCAGTGCTAGAGTTTCGCCCTCGAAAGAGACCCAGTACTTC.

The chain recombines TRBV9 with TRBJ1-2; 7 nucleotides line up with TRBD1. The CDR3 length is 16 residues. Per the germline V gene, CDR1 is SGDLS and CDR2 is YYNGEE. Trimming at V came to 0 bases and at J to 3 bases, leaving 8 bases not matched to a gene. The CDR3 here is CASSVAVGTAYYGYTF. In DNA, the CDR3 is TGTGCCAGCAGCGTAGCCGTCGGGACAGCTTACTATGGCTACACCTTC.

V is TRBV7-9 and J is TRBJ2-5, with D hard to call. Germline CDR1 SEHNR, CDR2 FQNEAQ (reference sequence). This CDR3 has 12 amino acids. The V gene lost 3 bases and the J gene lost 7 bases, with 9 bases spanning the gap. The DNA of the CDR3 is TGTGCCAGCAGCTTGGGGTTCGGGACCCAGTACTTC. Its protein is CASSLGFGTQYF.